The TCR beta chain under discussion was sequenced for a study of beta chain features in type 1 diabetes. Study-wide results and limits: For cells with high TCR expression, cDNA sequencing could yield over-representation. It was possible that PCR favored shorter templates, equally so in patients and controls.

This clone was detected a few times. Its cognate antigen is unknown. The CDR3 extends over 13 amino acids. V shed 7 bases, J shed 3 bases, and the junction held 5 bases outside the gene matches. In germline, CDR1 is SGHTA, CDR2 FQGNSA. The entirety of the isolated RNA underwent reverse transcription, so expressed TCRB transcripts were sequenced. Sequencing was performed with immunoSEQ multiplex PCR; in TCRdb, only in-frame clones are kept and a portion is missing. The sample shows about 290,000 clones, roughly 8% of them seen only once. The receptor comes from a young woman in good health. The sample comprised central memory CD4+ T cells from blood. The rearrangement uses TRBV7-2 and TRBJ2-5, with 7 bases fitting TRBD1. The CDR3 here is CASTYGTEETQYF. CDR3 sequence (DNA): TGTGCCAGCACCTACGGGACAGAAGAGACCCAGTACTTC.